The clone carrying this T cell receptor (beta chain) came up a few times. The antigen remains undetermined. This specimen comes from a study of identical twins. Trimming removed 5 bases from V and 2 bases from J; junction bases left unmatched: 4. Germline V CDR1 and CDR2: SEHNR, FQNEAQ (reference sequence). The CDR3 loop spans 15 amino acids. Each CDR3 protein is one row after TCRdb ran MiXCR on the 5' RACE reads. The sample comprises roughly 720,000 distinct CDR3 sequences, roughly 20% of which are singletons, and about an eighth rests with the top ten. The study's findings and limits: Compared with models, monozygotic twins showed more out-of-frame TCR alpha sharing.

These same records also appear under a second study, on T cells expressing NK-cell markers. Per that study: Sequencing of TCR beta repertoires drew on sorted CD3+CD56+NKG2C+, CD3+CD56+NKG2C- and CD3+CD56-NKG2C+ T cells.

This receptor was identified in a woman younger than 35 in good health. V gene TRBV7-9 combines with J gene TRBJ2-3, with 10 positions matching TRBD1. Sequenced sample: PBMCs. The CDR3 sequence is CASSPGTGATDTQYF. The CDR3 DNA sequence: TGTGCCAGCAGCCCTGGGACAGGGGCCACAGATACGCAGTATTTT.